The T cell receptor (beta chain) under discussion was sequenced for a study of T cells in localized non-small cell lung cancer. In germline, CDR1 is MNHNS, CDR2 SASEGT. The CDR3 length is 11 residues. Trimming pared 5 bases from V and 7 bases from J, leaving 8 bases between. General study points: In adjacent lung, a median about 52 of the top 100 tumor clones were found. There was an association of higher blood T cell density with longer overall survival. In uninvolved adjacent lung, T cell clonality reached its highest value, exceeding tumor.

Assay used: immunoSEQ multiplex PCR; TCRdb lists only in-frame clones, some missing. The sample carries about 60,000 clones, 85% to 90% recorded once. Worth noting for this clone: Its antigen is not known.

The V call is TRBV6-1, the J call TRBJ1-2; D gene uncertain. The sequence came from a woman aged 35 to 69 with stage I lung adenocarcinoma. The starting material was peripheral blood, obtained before any cancer treatment. The DNA of the CDR3 is TGTGCCAGCAGTACGGGTTCTGGCTACACCTTC. Its translation: CASSTGSGYTF.